Below, 30 T cell receptor beta chains from the same sample are listed, as sequenced in a study of blood T cell repertoires in COVID-19. Measured with immunoSEQ multiplex PCR; TCRdb has only the in-frame clones, and not every one. The sample shows some 150,000 clones, 85% of them seen only once. The specimen was peripheral blood. All receptors derive from a woman aged 40 to 50 with active or convalescent COVID-19.

A single count supports this clone. V gene TRBV9 combines with J gene TRBJ1-1; D remains unclear. CDR3 length: 17 residues. V shed 1 base and J shed 1 base, with 17 bases lying between them. Germline CDR1 and CDR2: SGDLS and YYNGEE. In nucleotides, the CDR3 is TGTGCCAGCAGCGTAACCCCCCGTGGGCTGCAGAACACTGAAGCTTTCTTT. It is translated as CASSVTPRGLQNTEAFF.

J is TRBJ2-3 and V is TRBV7-9; 12 bases line up with TRBD2. This CDR3 comprises 19 residues. Unmatched junction bases numbered 14, after V lost 5 bases and J lost 2 bases. CDR1 is SEHNR, CDR2 FQNEAQ, per germline (reference sequence). The CDR3 protein is CASSTRPSGGAFLTDTQYF. DNA of the CDR3: TGTGCCAGCAGCACACGCCCTAGCGGGGGGGCGTTCCTCACAGATACGCAGTATTTT.

The chain employs TRBV10-2 and TRBJ2-5; possibly TRBD1 for D (5 bases). Trimming took 2 bases from V and 0 from J, leaving 10 bases between them. This CDR3 has 15 amino acids. Germline values: CDR1 WSHSY, CDR2 SAAADI. The chain's CDR3 is CASSEGAAYQETQYF. For the CDR3, the DNA is TGCGCCAGCAGTGAGGGGGCAGCATACCAAGAGACCCAGTACTTC.

V is TRBV7-2 and J is TRBJ1-6, with a tentative D call TRBD1 (6 bases). Germline V gives CDR1 SGHTA, CDR2 FQGNSA. V lost 6 bases and J lost 7, with 13 bases in between. The CDR3 totals 14 residues. The CDR3 DNA is TGTGCCAGCAGGCCCGGACAGATAAATTCACCCCTCCACTTT. Translated, it gives CASRPGQINSPLHF.

The chain carries TRBV9 and TRBJ1-5, with D possibly being TRBD1 (6 bases). CDR1 is SGDLS and CDR2 is YYNGEE in the germline V gene. V was pared by 1 base and J by 3 bases, with 11 bases between. This CDR3 has 15 residues. CDR3 coding DNA: TGTGCCAGCAGCGTAACTGCAGGGGCCAATCAGCCCCAGCATTTT. Translating it yields CASSVTAGANQPQHF.

The chain links TRBV4-1 to TRBJ1-5; 9 nucleotides match TRBD1. Germline trimming cut 0 bases from V and 6 bases from J; bases unmatched to any gene: 6. Germline V gene sequence: CDR1 MGHRA, CDR2 YSYEKL. CDR3 length equals 16 residues. In nucleotides, the CDR3 is TGCGCCAGCAGCCAAGATGTCCGGACAGGGGTTCAGCCCCAGCATTTT. This encodes CASSQDVRTGVQPQHF.

The chain recombines TRBV28 with TRBJ1-5; no reliable D call. V was cut by 5 bases and J by 1 base, with 12 bases left in between. The CDR3 runs to 15 residues. Germline V gives CDR1 MDHEN, CDR2 SYDVKM. The CDR3 bases are TGTGCCAGCAGTCCCAATTCGAGGAGCAATCAGCCCCAGCATTTT. Translated, it gives CASSPNSRSNQPQHF.

This clone was detected a few times. The chain links TRBV3-1 (or the pseudogene TRBV3-2) to TRBJ1-5; 8 positions agree with TRBD1. Germline CDR1 is LGHDT and CDR2 is YNNKEL (reference sequence). V lost 4 bases and J lost 4; bases outside the gene matches: 6. The CDR3 has 15 amino acids. The CDR3 nucleotides read TGTGCCAGCAGCCCAAGACAGGGGAGGAATCAGCCCCAGCATTTT. It specifies CASSPRQGRNQPQHF.

The chain employs TRBV12-3 or TRBV12-4 and TRBJ1-1; 7 bases align to TRBD1. CDR3 length: 13 amino acids. The V and J ends lost 1 base and 7 bases, in that order; junction bases with no gene match: 3. CDR3 DNA sequence: TGTGCCAGCAGTTTAGGGACAGGACTTGAAGCTTTCTTT. This gives the protein CASSLGTGLEAFF.

The rearrangement links TRBV6-5 to TRBJ1-4; D gene uncertain. The CDR3 runs 14 residues. CDR1 and CDR2 from the germline V gene are MNHEY and SVGAGI. V lost 2 bases to trimming and J lost 7 bases, with 11 bases between them. DNA for the CDR3: TGTGCCAGCAGTTACAACGAGAGGGCTGAAAAACTGTTTTTT. Amino acid sequence: CASSYNERAEKLFF.

This clone was counted a few times. V usage is TRBV3-1 (or the pseudogene TRBV3-2) and J usage is TRBJ1-2; maybe TRBD1 (5 bases). Trimming left V 0 bases short and J 7 bases short, with 24 bases between. CDR1 is LGHDT and CDR2 is YNNKEL in the germline V gene (reference sequence). The CDR3 is made up of 18 amino acids. The CDR3, as DNA: TGTGCCAGCAGCCAAGAAAGAGGCAGGGCCCCACGGAAGAGTGGCTACACCTTC. This translates into CASSQERGRAPRKSGYTF.

This chain connects TRBV6-5 to TRBJ2-3; 7 bases fit TRBD1. In germline, CDR1 is MNHEY, CDR2 SVGAGI. CDR3 length equals 15 residues. V was clipped by 6 bases and J by 3 bases; unmatched bases: 9. CDR3 sequence reads: CASRYGQAGTDTQYF. In nucleotides, the CDR3 is TGTGCCAGCAGATACGGACAGGCTGGGACAGATACGCAGTATTTT.

This clone was seen at least ten times. This rearrangement joins TRBV15 to TRBJ1-5, with a weak D call TRBD1 (6 bases). Trimming removed 3 bases from V and 2 bases from J, with 11 bases in between. Germline-derived CDR1 and CDR2 are LNHNV and YYDKDF (reference sequence). This CDR3 region has 15 residues. The CDR3 DNA is TGTGCCACCAGCAGCCGAAGGACAGGCAATCAGCCCCAGCATTTT. Encoded protein: CATSSRRTGNQPQHF.

This chain links TRBV5-1 with TRBJ1-5, with D perhaps matching TRBD1 (6 bases). V lost 5 bases and J lost 3, with 15 bases in between. Per the germline V gene, CDR1 is SGHRS and CDR2 is YFSETQ. CDR3 length: 15 residues. The CDR3 protein is CASSYNAGANQPQHF. Here the CDR3 DNA reads TGCGCCAGCAGTTACAATGCGGGGGCCAATCAGCCCCAGCATTTT.

The CDR3 region is CASSLERATQYF. In DNA, the CDR3 is TGTGCCAGCAGCTTAGAGAGGGCTACGCAGTATTTT. The rearrangement links TRBV7-2 to TRBJ2-3; weak D call: TRBD2 (5 bases). The CDR3 has 12 amino acids. The ends were cut back, 1 base at V and 8 bases at J, with 7 bases in the middle. Per germline, CDR1 SGHTA and CDR2 FQGNSA.

V is TRBV2 and J is TRBJ1-1; D remains unclear. V was cut by 0 bases and J by 4 bases, with 6 bases left in between. Germline CDR1 SNHLY, CDR2 FYNNEI. This CDR3 is built from 13 residues. The CDR3: CASSEAERTEAFF. The CDR3 DNA follows: TGTGCCAGCAGTGAAGCGGAGCGCACTGAAGCTTTCTTT.

This chain links TRBV10-3 with TRBJ1-5, with D unclear. CDR1 ENHRY and CDR2 SYGVKD come from the germline V gene. This CDR3 is built from 14 residues. V was clipped by 4 bases and J by 8 bases, with 15 bases between them. The CDR3 DNA reads TGTGCCATCAGTGCTCGGGAGGCCATGGAGCCCCAGCATTTT. It codes for CAISAREAMEPQHF.

The V gene is TRBV29-1, the J gene TRBJ2-1; 9 bases fit TRBD1. J lost 2 bases, V lost 6 bases, and 5 bases had no gene match. The CDR3 loop spans 14 amino acids. CDR1 SQVTM and CDR2 ANQGSEA come from the germline V gene. The CDR3 nucleotides read TGCAGCGTCGCTGGACAGGGGACCTACAATGAGCAGTTCTTC. It yields the protein CSVAGQGTYNEQFF.

The J gene is TRBJ1-2, the V gene TRBV10-1; 7 bases are a match to TRBD1. With 0 bases clipped from V and 4 bases from J, the junction kept 2 bases outside the gene matches. The CDR3 totals 14 residues. The germline CDR1 and CDR2 sequences are WNHNN and SYGVQD (reference sequence). CDR3 in amino acids: CASSESTGVYGYTF. CDR3 bases: TGCGCCAGCAGTGAGTCTACAGGGGTCTATGGCTACACCTTC.

The chain joins TRBV5-4 to TRBJ2-5; 9 positions match TRBD1. CDR3 size: 17 residues. With V trimmed by 5 bases and J by 5 bases, 16 bases remained unmatched. CDR1 SGHNT and CDR2 YYREEE come from the germline V gene (reference sequence). The CDR3 DNA reads as TGTGCCAGCAGGTTCCTCGCTCGGACAGGGGCCGGGGAGACCCAGTACTTC. As protein: CASRFLARTGAGETQYF.

V is TRBV6-6 and J is TRBJ1-5; TRBD1 aligns across 7 bases. In germline, CDR1 is MNHNY, CDR2 SVGAGI (reference sequence). This CDR3 has 13 residues. The V and J ends lost 5 bases and 4 bases, in that order; junction bases with no gene match: 2. As DNA, the CDR3 is TGTGCCAGCAGTACGACAGGGAATCAGCCCCAGCATTTT. This translates into CASSTTGNQPQHF.

The chain couples TRBV5-1 to TRBJ2-5; 10 bases align to TRBD2. V lost 0 bases and J lost 4; bases outside the gene matches: 3. CDR1 and CDR2 from the germline V gene are SGHRS and YFSETQ. There are 15 residues in the CDR3. Here the CDR3 DNA reads TGCGCCAGCAGCTTGGAGGGGACTAGCGTAGAGACCCAGTACTTC. Translating gives CASSLEGTSVETQYF.

The rearrangement uses TRBV28 and TRBJ1-6, with TRBD1 matching 9 bases. The J segment lost 4 bases and the V segment lost 4 bases, leaving 8 bases of the junction unmatched. Germline assignment: CDR1 MDHEN and CDR2 SYDVKM. This CDR3 comprises 17 residues. The CDR3 here is CASSSYGTGLYNSPLHF. The CDR3 nucleotides read TGTGCCAGCAGTTCGTACGGGACAGGGCTGTATAATTCACCCCTCCACTTT. The variable domain in full, with the rest retrieved from reference TRBV28 and TRBJ1-6, is DVKVTQSSRYLVKRTGEKVFLECVQDMDHENMFWYRQDPGLGLRLIYFSYDVKMKEKGDIPEGYSVSREKKERFSLILESASTNQTSMYLCASSSYGTGLYNSPLHFGNGTRLTVT.

The genes are TRBV6-5 and TRBJ1-1; D not certain. The CDR3 runs to 14 residues. V lost 2 bases, J lost 0 bases, and 7 bases lay in between. Germline CDR1 reads MNHEY; CDR2 reads SVGAGI. Here the CDR3 DNA reads TGTGCCAGCAGTTACGGCAGGTTGAACACTGAAGCTTTCTTT. Its translation is CASSYGRLNTEAFF.

V usage is TRBV30 and J usage is TRBJ1-2; 9 nucleotides line up with TRBD1. Trimming at V came to 7 bases and at J to 2 bases, leaving 8 bases not matched to a gene. Germline-derived CDR1 and CDR2 are GTSNPN and SVGIG (reference sequence). CDR3 length equals 14 residues. The CDR3 region has the DNA TGTGCCTCGTCCGGGGACAGGGCCAACTATGGCTACACCTTC. It codes for CASSGDRANYGYTF.

The chain couples TRBV12-3 or TRBV12-4 to TRBJ2-1, with 10 nucleotides matching TRBD2. This CDR3 spans 13 amino acids. V was clipped by 5 bases and J by 10 bases; unmatched bases: 5. This chain's CDR3 is CASSGALAGEQFF. The CDR3 DNA follows: TGTGCCAGCAGTGGGGCACTAGCGGGAGAGCAGTTCTTC.

Notes on this clone: Within the sample, other DNA sequences also encode this same CDR3. The V and J genes are TRBV28 and TRBJ1-2; no definite D call. Deletions cut 8 bases from V and 5 bases from J, with 9 bases between. This CDR3 spans 11 amino acids. The germline CDR1 and CDR2 sequences are MDHEN and SYDVKM. CDR3 DNA sequence: TGTGCCAGCTCCTCGGGATATGGCTACACCTTC. This encodes CASSSGYGYTF.

This clone came up once. The chain combines TRBV18 with TRBJ1-1; D may be TRBD1 (6 bases). The CDR3 extends over 13 amino acids. Germline CDR1 is KGHSH and CDR2 is LQKENI. V was shortened by 8 bases and J by 1 base, with 11 bases between the two germline ends. The CDR3 nucleotides read TGTGCCAGCCAAGCGGACAGGAACACTGAAGCTTTCTTT. Amino acids: CASQADRNTEAFF.

The V and J genes are TRBV5-1 and TRBJ2-3, with D tentatively TRBD2 (7 bases). CDR3 length: 15 amino acids. CDR1 and CDR2 from the germline V gene are SGHRS and YFSETQ. V lost 5 bases and J lost 2, with 15 bases in between. CDR3 DNA: TGCGCCAGCAGACAGGGACTACCTATCACAGATACGCAGTATTTT. This encodes CASRQGLPITDTQYF.

This clone was observed once. The J gene is TRBJ2-1, the V gene TRBV28, with D maybe TRBD1 (5 bases). From germline, CDR1 is MDHEN and CDR2 SYDVKM. With 8 bases removed from V and 4 bases from J, the gap between germline ends came to 21 bases. This CDR3 has 16 residues. The CDR3 spells CASLPRTPPPYNEQFF. CDR3 nucleotides: TGTGCCAGCCTACCGCGGACACCTCCACCTTACAATGAGCAGTTCTTC.